This entry concerns a single T cell receptor beta chain. Antigen: not known. Deletions cut 8 bases from V and 6 bases from J, with 10 bases between. Germline CDR1 and CDR2: SGHTA and FQGNSA. The CDR3 totals 11 residues. Measured with immunoSEQ multiplex PCR; TCRdb has only the in-frame clones, and not every one. Counted here are fewer than 70,000 clones, roughly 93% occurring once; the ten biggest clones make up roughly 1.7%. This specimen comes from a study of T cell clonotyping in hematopoietic cell transplantation. General observations from the study: After transplant, recipient diversity fell while pathologically expanded clonotypes grew through day 180. Without cell sorting, CD4 versus CD8 contributions remain unresolved. At the given depth, recipient repertoires were over 95% de novo clonotypes.

The V call is TRBV7-2, the J call TRBJ1-1, with unresolved D. The receptor was derived from a middle-aged man in good health. Some clones in this sample may be carry-over from other donors' samples. The sequenced material came from peripheral blood mononuclear cells. The CDR3 here is CASQKGPEAFF. In DNA form, the CDR3 reads TGTGCCAGCCAAAAGGGCCCTGAAGCTTTCTTT.